The 7 T cell receptor beta chains below all came from one sample that was sequenced in a study of shared clonotypes between healthy human individuals. Profiled with immunoSEQ multiplex PCR; TCRdb holds only in-frame clones, not every one. The data hold under 2,500,000 clones, with approximately 94% observed a single time. Input material: naive CD4+ T cells sorted from blood. Subset described: CD45RA+ positively selected. The receptor set was obtained from a man aged 18 to 30 in good health.

J is TRBJ2-1 and V is TRBV9; perhaps TRBD1 as D (6 bases). The V end was cut by 5 bases, the J end by 5 bases, with 14 bases between. Germline CDR1 is SGDLS and CDR2 is YYNGEE. The CDR3 runs to 14 residues. This chain's CDR3 is CASRDPGHNNEQFF. In DNA, the CDR3 is TGTGCCAGCAGAGATCCGGGACACAACAATGAGCAGTTCTTC.

The gene calls are TRBV4-3 and TRBJ2-2; 7 bases align to TRBD1. The CDR3 runs to 15 residues. CDR1 LGHNA and CDR2 YSLEER come from the germline V gene. Trimming cost V 4 bases and J 2 bases; bases outside gene matches: 4. CDR3 protein: CASSLRQGNTGELFF. In nucleotides, the CDR3 is TGCGCCAGCAGCCTAAGACAGGGTAACACCGGGGAGCTGTTTTTT.

V gene TRBV7-2 combines with J gene TRBJ2-4; D not resolved. V shed 3 bases and J shed 1 base, with 7 bases lying between them. The CDR3 loop spans 14 amino acids. Germline V gene data show CDR1 as SGHTA and CDR2 as FQGNSA. The CDR3 protein is CASSFGFAKNIQYF. Here the CDR3 DNA reads TGTGCCAGCAGCTTTGGCTTTGCCAAAAACATTCAGTACTTC.

This clone occurred once. Within the sample, other DNA sequences also encode this same CDR3. The gene calls are TRBV10-1 and TRBJ2-2, with D uncertain. V lost 0 bases and J lost 2, with 4 bases in between. The CDR3 has 14 amino acids. The germline V gene encodes CDR1 WNHNN and CDR2 SYGVQD (reference sequence). As DNA, the CDR3 is TGCGCCAGCAGTGAGTCACTAAACACCGGGGAGCTGTTTTTT. As protein: CASSESLNTGELFF.

The chain joins TRBV7-6 to TRBJ2-1; 7 bases align to TRBD2. Unmatched junction bases numbered 11, after V lost 5 bases and J lost 4 bases. The CDR3 loop spans 16 amino acids. The V gene's germline CDR1 is SGHVS and CDR2 FNYEAQ. CDR3 in amino acids: CASSLSAGVGYNEQFF. As DNA, the CDR3 is TGTGCCAGCAGCCTCTCGGCGGGAGTGGGTTACAATGAGCAGTTCTTC.

This chain links TRBV4-1 with TRBJ2-7; 8 positions match TRBD2. This CDR3 is 15 amino acids long. The junction had 10 bases not matched to a gene; V was cut back by 7 bases and J by 2 bases. Germline V gene lookup returns CDR1 MGHRA and CDR2 YSYEKL. The CDR3 reads CASTPREGGTYEQYF. The CDR3 nucleotides are TGCGCCAGCACACCCCGGGAGGGGGGCACCTACGAGCAGTACTTC.

The chain joins TRBV7-2 to TRBJ1-2, with 10 bases identical to TRBD1. Unmatched junction bases numbered 8, after V lost 5 bases and J lost 5 bases. This CDR3 is 15 amino acids long. Germline loops: CDR1 SGHTA, CDR2 FQGNSA. Here the CDR3 DNA reads TGTGCCAGCAGCCCCGGGACAGGGGTATGGTATGGCTACACCTTC. It encodes CASSPGTGVWYGYTF.